This note documents a single T cell receptor beta chain sequence. This entry comes from a study of cytomegalovirus exposure and HLA in healthy donors. TCRdb keeps only in-frame clones here, not all; method: immunoSEQ multiplex PCR. Of about 400,000 clones in the sample, 80% to 90% were seen once. It was the 120-subject validation cohort, separate from the 666-subject first cohort, to which the donors belonged. V gave up 6 bases and J gave up 4 bases, with 15 bases separating them. The CDR3 has 14 residues. The V gene's germline CDR1 is SNHLY and CDR2 FYNNEI. This sequence originates from a woman under 30 in good health and CMV-seronegative. The sample was PBMCs. The chain links TRBV2 to TRBJ1-1; tentative D call: TRBD1 (5 bases). The CDR3 sequence is CASRGPNTGTEAFF. In DNA form, the CDR3 reads TGTGCCAGCAGGGGGCCCAACACGGGCACTGAAGCTTTCTTT.